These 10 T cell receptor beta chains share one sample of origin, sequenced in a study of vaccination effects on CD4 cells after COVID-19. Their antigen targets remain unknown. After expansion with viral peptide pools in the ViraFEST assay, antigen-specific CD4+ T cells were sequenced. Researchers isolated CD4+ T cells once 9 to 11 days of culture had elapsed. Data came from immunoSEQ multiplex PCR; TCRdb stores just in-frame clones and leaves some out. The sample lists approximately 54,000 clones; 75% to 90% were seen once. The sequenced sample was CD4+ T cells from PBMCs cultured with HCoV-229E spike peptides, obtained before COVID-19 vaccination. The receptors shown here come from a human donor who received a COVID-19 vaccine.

CDR3: CASSRGQYEQYV. The CDR3 DNA follows: TGCGCCAGCTCTCGGGGACAGTACGAGCAGTACGTC. The gene calls are TRBV10-2 and TRBJ2-7; 7 positions agree with TRBD1. The length of the CDR3 is 12 residues. Germline V lookup: CDR1 WSHSY, CDR2 SAAADI. The J segment lost 4 bases and the V segment lost 8 bases, leaving 5 bases of the junction unmatched.

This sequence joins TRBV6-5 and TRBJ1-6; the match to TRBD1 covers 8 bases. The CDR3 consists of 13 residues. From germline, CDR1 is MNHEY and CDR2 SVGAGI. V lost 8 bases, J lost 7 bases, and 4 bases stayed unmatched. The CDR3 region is CASGQGLNSPLHF. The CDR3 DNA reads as TGTGCCAGCGGACAGGGTCTAAATTCACCCCTCCACTTT.

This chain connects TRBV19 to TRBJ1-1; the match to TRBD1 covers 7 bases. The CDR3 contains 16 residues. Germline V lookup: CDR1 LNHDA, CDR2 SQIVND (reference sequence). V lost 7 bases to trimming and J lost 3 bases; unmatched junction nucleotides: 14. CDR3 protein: CASNPTPTTGDTEAFF. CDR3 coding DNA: TGTGCCAGTAATCCCACCCCCACAACAGGGGACACTGAAGCTTTCTTT.

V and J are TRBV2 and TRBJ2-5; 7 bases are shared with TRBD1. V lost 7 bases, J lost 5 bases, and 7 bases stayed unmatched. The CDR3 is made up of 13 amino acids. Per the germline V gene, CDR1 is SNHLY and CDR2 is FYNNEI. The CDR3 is CASTKDRDETQYF. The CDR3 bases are TGTGCCAGCACTAAAGACAGGGACGAGACCCAGTACTTC.

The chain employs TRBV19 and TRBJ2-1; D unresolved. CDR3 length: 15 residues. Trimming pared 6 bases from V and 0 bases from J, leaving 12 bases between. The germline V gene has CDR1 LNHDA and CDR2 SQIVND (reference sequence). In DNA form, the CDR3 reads TGTGCCAGTAGAAGCGACGGAACCTCCTACAATGAGCAGTTCTTC. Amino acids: CASRSDGTSYNEQFF.

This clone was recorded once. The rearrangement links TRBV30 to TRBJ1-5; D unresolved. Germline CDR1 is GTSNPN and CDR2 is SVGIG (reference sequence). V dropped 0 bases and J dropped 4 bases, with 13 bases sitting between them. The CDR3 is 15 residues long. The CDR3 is CAWSVGSSLNQPQHF. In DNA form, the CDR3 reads TGTGCCTGGAGTGTAGGGTCGAGCTTAAATCAGCCCCAGCATTTT.

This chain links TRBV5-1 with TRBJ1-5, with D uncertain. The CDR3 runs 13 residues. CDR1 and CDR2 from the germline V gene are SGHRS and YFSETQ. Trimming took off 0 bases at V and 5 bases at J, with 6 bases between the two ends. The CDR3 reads CASSLVGDQPQHF. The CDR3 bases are TGCGCCAGCAGCTTGGTCGGGGATCAGCCCCAGCATTTT.

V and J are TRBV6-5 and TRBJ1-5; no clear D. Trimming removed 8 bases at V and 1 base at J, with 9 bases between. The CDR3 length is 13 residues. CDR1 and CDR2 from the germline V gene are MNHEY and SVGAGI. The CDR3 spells CASGFQSNQPQHF. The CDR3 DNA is TGTGCCAGCGGCTTCCAGAGCAATCAGCCCCAGCATTTT.

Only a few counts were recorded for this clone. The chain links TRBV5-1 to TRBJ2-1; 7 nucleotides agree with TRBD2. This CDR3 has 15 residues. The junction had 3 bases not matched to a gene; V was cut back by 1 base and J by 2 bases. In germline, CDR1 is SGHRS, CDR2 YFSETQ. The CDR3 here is CASSLSAGAYNEQFF. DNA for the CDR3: TGCGCCAGCAGCTTGTCGGCGGGGGCCTACAATGAGCAGTTCTTC.

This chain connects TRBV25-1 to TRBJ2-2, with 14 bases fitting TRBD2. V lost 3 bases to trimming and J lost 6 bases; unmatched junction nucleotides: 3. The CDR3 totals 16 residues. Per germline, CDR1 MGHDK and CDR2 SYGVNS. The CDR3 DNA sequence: TGTGCCAGCAGTGAGACTAGCGGGGGGGCGGCCGGGGAGCTGTTTTTT. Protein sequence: CASSETSGGAAGELFF.